Following are 32 T cell receptor beta chains from one sample sequenced in a study of immune evolution from preneoplasia to lung adenocarcinoma. Sequenced by immunoSEQ multiplex PCR; TCRdb stores in-frame clones only, minus some. The data show about 8,200 clones, about 84% seen once. Sample: FFPE adjacent normal lung tissue. The receptors shown here come from a person aged 65 to 85 with lung adenocarcinoma.

For the CDR3, the DNA is TGCGCCAGCACGAACGGGGGGTTCCAAGAGACCCAGTACTTC. Residues: CASTNGGFQETQYF. The chain employs TRBV5-1 and TRBJ2-5; TRBD2 aligns across 7 bases. Trimming took 6 bases from V and 1 from J; bases not matched to a gene: 6. CDR3 size: 14 residues. Germline V gene sequence: CDR1 SGHRS, CDR2 YFSETQ.

The chain is built from TRBV29-1 and TRBJ1-1, with TRBD1 as a possible D gene (6 bases). CDR3 length: 14 residues. The germline V gene has CDR1 SQVTM and CDR2 ANQGSEA. Trimming pared 3 bases from V and 1 base from J, leaving 12 bases between. CDR3 residues: CSVDGRGGNTEAFF. CDR3 in DNA: TGCAGCGTTGATGGCAGGGGAGGGAACACTGAAGCTTTCTTT.

This chain links TRBV5-1 with TRBJ2-7; D is perhaps TRBD1 (6 bases). V was clipped by 2 bases and J by 4 bases, with 7 bases between them. Germline values: CDR1 SGHRS, CDR2 YFSETQ. The CDR3 extends over 12 amino acids. Here the CDR3 reads CASSFTGYEQYF. The CDR3 nucleotides are TGCGCCAGCAGCTTTACAGGGTACGAGCAGTACTTC.

The chain recombines TRBV7-8 with TRBJ2-3; D is perhaps TRBD1 or TRBD2 (5 bases each). In germline, CDR1 is SGHVS, CDR2 FQNEAQ. V dropped 4 bases and J dropped 0 bases, with 14 bases sitting between them. The CDR3 sequence is 16 residues long. In DNA, the CDR3 is TGTGCCAGCAGCTGGGGCGGACGCGGGAGCACAGATACGCAGTATTTT. Amino acid sequence: CASSWGGRGSTDTQYF.

This clone was counted a single time. The chain links TRBV27 to TRBJ2-3, with D possibly being TRBD1 or TRBD2 (5 bases each). This CDR3 has 13 residues. In germline, CDR1 is MNHEY, CDR2 SMNVEV (reference sequence). The ends were cut back, 3 bases at V and 5 bases at J, with 9 bases in the middle. The CDR3 sequence: CASSFGDRDTQYF. The CDR3 region has the DNA TGTGCCAGCAGTTTCGGGGACCGAGATACGCAGTATTTT.

Concerning this clone itself: Other DNA sequences of this sample code for an identical CDR3. The V and J genes are TRBV7-9 and TRBJ1-2; 7 bases align to TRBD1. V shed 0 bases, J shed 8 bases, and the junction held 6 bases outside the gene matches. CDR1 is SEHNR, CDR2 FQNEAQ, per germline (reference sequence). CDR3 size: 14 residues. Here the CDR3 reads CASSLAGRGSGYTF. The DNA for the CDR3 is TGTGCCAGCAGCTTAGCTGGCAGGGGGTCGGGCTACACCTTC. Full variable domain (rest looked up from reference TRBV7-9 and TRBJ1-2): DTGVSQNPRHKITKRGQNVTFRCDPISEHNRLYWYRQTLGQGPEFLTYFQNEAQLEKSRLLSDRFSAERPKGSFSTLEIQRTEQGDSAMYLCASSLAGRGSGYTFGSGTRLTVV.

The rearrangement uses TRBV28 and TRBJ2-3, with 12 nucleotides matching TRBD2. Trimming removed 10 bases from V and 6 bases from J; junction bases left unmatched: 5. The CDR3 is 13 amino acids. The germline CDR1 and CDR2 sequences are MDHEN and SYDVKM. The CDR3 DNA sequence: TGTGCCACGAGGACTAGCGGGGATGATACGCAGTATTTT. It specifies CATRTSGDDTQYF.

The genes are TRBV4-1 and TRBJ2-7; D is possibly TRBD2 (7 bases). Germline V gene data show CDR1 as MGHRA and CDR2 as YSYEKL. V lost 3 bases, J lost 4 bases, and 10 bases lay in between. The CDR3 has 13 amino acids. CDR3 coding DNA: TGCGCCAGCAGCCAGGGGGGGCATTACGAGCAGTACTTC. Its translation: CASSQGGHYEQYF.

The genes are TRBV7-9 and TRBJ1-2; 8 positions match TRBD1. The junction had 4 bases not matched to a gene; V was cut back by 1 base and J by 12 bases. Germline V gene lookup returns CDR1 SEHNR and CDR2 FQNEAQ (reference sequence). The CDR3 is made up of 12 amino acids. CDR3 in amino acids: CASSLVDRVDTF. CDR3 bases: TGTGCCAGCAGCTTAGTGGACAGGGTCGACACCTTC. Using reference TRBV7-9 and TRBJ1-2 for the parts outside the CDR3, the full variable domain is DTGVSQNPRHKITKRGQNVTFRCDPISEHNRLYWYRQTLGQGPEFLTYFQNEAQLEKSRLLSDRFSAERPKGSFSTLEIQRTEQGDSAMYLCASSLVDRVDTFGSGTRLTVV.

The chain carries TRBV27 and TRBJ1-4, with no clear D. V was clipped by 8 bases and J by 7 bases, with 17 bases between them. Germline V CDR1 and CDR2: MNHEY, SMNVEV (reference sequence). The CDR3 runs 14 residues. The CDR3 loop reads CASRPLGRSEKLFF. CDR3 nucleotides: TGTGCCAGCCGACCTCTGGGCAGGAGTGAAAAACTGTTTTTT.

The table lists this clone with a few counts. CDR3 in amino acids: CASSSTGTGGPEQYF. CDR3 DNA: TGTGCCAGCAGCTCTACCGGGACAGGGGGACCCGAGCAGTACTTC. The chain is built from TRBV7-9 and TRBJ2-7; 11 nucleotides match TRBD1. Per germline, CDR1 SEHNR and CDR2 FQNEAQ (reference sequence). This CDR3 region has 15 residues. The J segment lost 6 bases and the V segment lost 4 bases, leaving 8 bases of the junction unmatched.

The CDR3: CASSDEGGTSTDTQYF. For the CDR3, the DNA is TGTGCCAGCAGCGACGAAGGCGGGACAAGCACAGATACGCAGTATTTT. V usage is TRBV9 and J usage is TRBJ2-3; possibly TRBD1 or TRBD2 for D (6 bases each). The CDR3 spans 16 residues. Germline CDR1 SGDLS, CDR2 YYNGEE. V lost 3 bases, J lost 0 bases, and 14 bases lay in between. Full variable domain (outside the CDR3, taken from reference TRBV9 and TRBJ2-3): DSGVTQTPKHLITATGQRVTLRCSPRSGDLSVYWYQQSLDQGLQFLIQYYNGEERAKGNILERFSAQQFPDLHSELNLSSLELGDSALYFCASSDEGGTSTDTQYFGPGTRLTVL.

The rearrangement joins TRBV7-9 to TRBJ2-5; D possibly corresponds to TRBD2 (6 bases). CDR1 is SEHNR, CDR2 FQNEAQ, per germline (reference sequence). The V and J ends lost 3 bases and 0 bases respectively, with 8 bases between them. The CDR3 runs to 14 residues. CDR3 protein: CASSFPGDQETQYF. The CDR3 nucleotides are TGTGCCAGCAGCTTCCCGGGAGACCAAGAGACCCAGTACTTC.

The count of this clone is one. The J gene is TRBJ1-6, the V gene TRBV5-8, with D unresolved. Trimming removed 0 bases at V and 8 bases at J, with 6 bases between. CDR1 SGHTS and CDR2 YDEGEE come from the germline V gene. The CDR3 extends over 13 amino acids. This chain's CDR3 is CASSLVWDSPLHF. The CDR3 bases are TGTGCCAGCAGCTTGGTGTGGGATTCACCCCTCCACTTT.

V usage is TRBV7-3 and J usage is TRBJ2-2; 12 nucleotides agree with TRBD2. The V gene's germline CDR1 is SGHTA and CDR2 FQGTGA. This CDR3 is 20 amino acids long. J gave up 1 base and V 5 bases, and 14 bases lay outside the gene matches. The CDR3 DNA is TGTGCCAGCAGCCGAAATGGTTTGCTAGCGGGAGGGTTGAACACCGGGGAGCTGTTTTTT. This gives the protein CASSRNGLLAGGLNTGELFF.

V is TRBV9 and J is TRBJ2-1; D tentatively reads TRBD1 or TRBD2 (5 bases each). Germline V CDR1 and CDR2: SGDLS, YYNGEE. The CDR3 spans 14 residues. Between the trimmed V and J ends, which lost 3 bases and 4 bases, there was a span of 11 bases. The CDR3 loop reads CASSAGRAYNEQFF. The CDR3 nucleotides read TGTGCCAGCAGCGCGGGACGCGCGTACAATGAGCAGTTCTTC.

This chain connects TRBV6-1 to TRBJ2-1; 13 bases fit TRBD2. V shed 5 bases, J shed 8 bases, and the junction held 6 bases outside the gene matches. CDR3 size: 15 residues. Germline V CDR1 and CDR2: MNHNS, SASEGT. The CDR3, as DNA: TGTGCCAGCAGTCCCCGGACTAGCGGGAGCTATGAGCAGTTCTTC. Its protein product is CASSPRTSGSYEQFF.

A few counts support this clone. The genes are TRBV5-6 and TRBJ1-3; the D is unclear. CDR3 length: 12 amino acids. Germline CDR1 reads SGHDT; CDR2 reads YYEEEE. V was cut by 2 bases and J by 3 bases, with 3 bases left in between. CDR3 sequence reads: CASSFGGNTIYF. For the CDR3, the DNA is TGTGCCAGCAGCTTTGGTGGAAACACCATATATTTT.

The chain couples TRBV5-8 to TRBJ1-6, with D tentatively TRBD1 (5 bases). In germline, CDR1 is SGHTS, CDR2 YDEGEE. CDR3 size: 11 residues. V was pared by 7 bases and J by 10 bases, with 9 bases between. The CDR3 nucleotides read TGTGCCAGCGGGACGGGATCACCCCTCCACTTT. This gives the protein CASGTGSPLHF.

This clone was observed once. The chain uses TRBV7-6 and TRBJ2-1; the D gene is possibly TRBD2 (6 bases). Trimming stripped 3 bases from V and 9 bases from J, with 18 bases between. The CDR3 spans 15 residues. Germline assignment: CDR1 SGHVS and CDR2 FNYEAQ. The CDR3 coding sequence is TGTGCCAGCAGCTTGGGGGGATTGGGCGTTGGTGAGCAGTTCTTC. Protein: CASSLGGLGVGEQFF.

The chain links TRBV5-4 to TRBJ2-7; 8 bases are shared with TRBD1. J was trimmed by 3 bases and V by 0 bases; bases with no gene match: 2. This CDR3 is built from 14 residues. Germline V gene sequence: CDR1 SGHNT, CDR2 YYREEE (reference sequence). The CDR3 protein is CASSLGQGIYEQYF. CDR3 DNA sequence: TGTGCCAGCAGCTTGGGACAGGGGATCTACGAGCAGTACTTC.

The gene calls are TRBV7-9 and TRBJ1-5; perhaps TRBD1 as D (5 bases). The V gene's germline CDR1 is SEHNR and CDR2 FQNEAQ (reference sequence). This CDR3 comprises 13 residues. Trimming shortened V by 5 bases and J by 6 bases, and 11 bases separated the two germline ends. CDR3 nucleotides: TGTGCCAGCAGCCCGGGACCTTCTCAGCCCCAGCATTTT. Translated, it gives CASSPGPSQPQHF.

This chain's CDR3 is CASSSRTGKGNQPQHF. The CDR3 region has the DNA TGTGCCAGTAGTTCACGGACAGGGAAGGGCAATCAGCCCCAGCATTTT. This chain links TRBV19 with TRBJ1-5, with 8 bases fitting TRBD1. Per the germline V gene, CDR1 is LNHDA and CDR2 is SQIVND (reference sequence). CDR3 length: 16 residues. With V trimmed by 5 bases and J by 2 bases, 8 bases remained unmatched.

The CDR3 bases are TGTGCCAGCAGCTTGGGAGAACCAACAAACACTGAAGCTTTCTTT. Translation: CASSLGEPTNTEAFF. V is TRBV7-9 and J is TRBJ1-1; D remains unclear. CDR1 is SEHNR, CDR2 FQNEAQ, per germline (reference sequence). Trimming removed 3 bases from V and 2 bases from J, with 13 bases in between. The CDR3 consists of 15 residues.

The chain recombines TRBV29-1 with TRBJ2-2; weak D call: TRBD2 (5 bases). V lost 3 bases and J 8 bases, leaving 13 bases between the germline ends. The CDR3 loop spans 13 amino acids. Germline-derived CDR1 and CDR2 are SQVTM and ANQGSEA. The CDR3 region has the DNA TGCAGCGTTGATCGTCTAACGGGGGGGGAGCTGTTTTTT. It yields the protein CSVDRLTGGELFF.

The chain uses TRBV25-1 and TRBJ2-1; 8 nucleotides align to TRBD2. Trimming cost V 4 bases and J 12 bases; bases outside gene matches: 8. The length of the CDR3 is 13 residues. Germline V gene data show CDR1 as MGHDK and CDR2 as SYGVNS. The CDR3 DNA reads as TGTGCCAGCAGTGGAGGGGGGACTAGGTGGCAGTTCTTC. It codes for CASSGGGTRWQFF.

CDR3 loop: CASSGLSKETQYF. The CDR3 bases are TGTGCCAGCAGCGGGCTCTCGAAGGAGACCCAGTACTTC. V gene TRBV9 combines with J gene TRBJ2-5; D is ambiguous. The CDR3 runs 13 residues. The V end was cut by 3 bases, the J end by 5 bases, with 11 bases between. Germline-derived CDR1 and CDR2 are SGDLS and YYNGEE.

The chain recombines TRBV18 with TRBJ1-1, with 10 bases lining up with TRBD1. This CDR3 has 16 residues. V lost 0 bases and J lost 5; bases outside the gene matches: 6. Germline V gene sequence: CDR1 KGHSH, CDR2 LQKENI. The CDR3, as DNA: TGTGCCAGCTCACCACCATTGGACAGGGGGAAGACTGAAGCTTTCTTT. It translates to CASSPPLDRGKTEAFF.

This clone occurred once. CDR3 sequence (DNA): TGCAGCGTTGCTGGGACAGGCTATGGCTACACCTTC. This codes for CSVAGTGYGYTF. V and J are TRBV29-1 and TRBJ1-2; 8 bases line up with TRBD1. Germline V gene lookup returns CDR1 SQVTM and CDR2 ANQGSEA. Trimming removed 4 bases from V and 4 bases from J; junction bases left unmatched: 2. CDR3 size: 12 residues.

The rearrangement links TRBV30 to TRBJ2-7, with 7 positions matching TRBD2. Germline assignment: CDR1 GTSNPN and CDR2 SVGIG (reference sequence). The CDR3 sequence is 13 residues long. Germline trimming cut 0 bases from V and 3 bases from J; bases unmatched to any gene: 2. CDR3 in DNA: TGTGCCTGGAGTGTAGGGGAGGGCTACGAGCAGTACTTC. Its translation: CAWSVGEGYEQYF.

In its sample, this clone is medium-sized. V gene TRBV10-1 combines with J gene TRBJ2-7; TRBD1 matches 8 bases. The CDR3 has 15 residues. Per the germline V gene, CDR1 is WNHNN and CDR2 is SYGVQD (reference sequence). Trimming took 5 bases from V and 7 from J; bases not matched to a gene: 13. The CDR3 DNA is TGCGCCAGCAGTTCCGCGACAGGGGATTTAGGGGAGCAGTACTTC. Its protein product is CASSSATGDLGEQYF.

The V gene is TRBV5-1, the J gene TRBJ2-6, with a weak D call TRBD1 (6 bases). The CDR3 is made up of 14 amino acids. The V end lost 1 base, the J end lost 8 bases, and 10 bases lay between the germline ends. In germline, CDR1 is SGHRS, CDR2 YFSETQ. CDR3 bases: TGCGCCAGCAGCTTGACAGGGATAACCAACGTCCTGACTTTC. Translating it yields CASSLTGITNVLTF.